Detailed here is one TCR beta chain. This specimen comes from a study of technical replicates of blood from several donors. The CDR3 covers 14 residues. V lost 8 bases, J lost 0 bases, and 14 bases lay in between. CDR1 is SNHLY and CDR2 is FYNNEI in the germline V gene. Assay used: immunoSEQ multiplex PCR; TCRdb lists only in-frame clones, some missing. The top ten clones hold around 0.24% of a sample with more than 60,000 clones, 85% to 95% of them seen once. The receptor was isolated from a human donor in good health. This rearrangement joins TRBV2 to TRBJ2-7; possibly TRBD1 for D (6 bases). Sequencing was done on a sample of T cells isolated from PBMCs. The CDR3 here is CASSGEWSSYEQYF. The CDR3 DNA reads TGTGCCAGCTCAGGGGAATGGAGCTCCTACGAGCAGTACTTC.